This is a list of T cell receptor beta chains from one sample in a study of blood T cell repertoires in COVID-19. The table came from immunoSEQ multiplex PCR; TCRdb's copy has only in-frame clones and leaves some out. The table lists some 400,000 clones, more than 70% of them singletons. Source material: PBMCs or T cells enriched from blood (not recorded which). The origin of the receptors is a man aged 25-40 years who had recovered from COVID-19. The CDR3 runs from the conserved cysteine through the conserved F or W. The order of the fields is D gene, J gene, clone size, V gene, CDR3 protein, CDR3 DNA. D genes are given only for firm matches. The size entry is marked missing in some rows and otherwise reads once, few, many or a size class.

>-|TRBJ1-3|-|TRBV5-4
CASSLDSSGNTIYF
TGTGCCAGCAGCCTAGACAGTTCTGGAAACACCATATATTTT
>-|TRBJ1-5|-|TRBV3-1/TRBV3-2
CASSQREGNQPQHF
TGTGCCAGCAGCCAGAGGGAGGGCAATCAGCCCCAGCATTTT
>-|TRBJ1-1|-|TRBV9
CASSPSPLNTEAFF
TGTGCCAGCAGCCCTAGTCCCCTGAACACTGAAGCTTTCTTT
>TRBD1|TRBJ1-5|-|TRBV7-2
CASSLAGTADQPQHF
TGTGCCAGCAGCTTAGCCGGGACAGCGGATCAGCCCCAGCATTTT
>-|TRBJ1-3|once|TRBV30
CAWTRQFSGNTIYF
TGTGCCTGGACGAGGCAGTTCTCTGGAAACACCATATATTTT
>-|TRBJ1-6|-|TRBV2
CASSEAENRVSPLHF
TGTGCCAGCAGTGAAGCGGAGAACAGGGTGTCACCCCTCCACTTT
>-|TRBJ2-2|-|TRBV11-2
CASSPFQVPGELFF
TGTGCCAGCAGCCCTTTCCAGGTTCCCGGGGAGCTGTTTTTT
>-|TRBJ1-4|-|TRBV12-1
CASSTPFAGTGSEYGDEKLFF
TGTGCCAGCAGCACCCCTTTCGCCGGGACAGGGTCTGAATACGGCGATGAAAAACTGTTTTTT
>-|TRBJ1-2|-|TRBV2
CASSVVRRESPDGYTF
TGTGCCAGCAGTGTTGTAAGACGGGAATCCCCGGATGGCTACACCTTC
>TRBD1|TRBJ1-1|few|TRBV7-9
CASRSSGGSAEAFF
TGTGCCAGCAGGTCTTCAGGGGGCTCAGCTGAAGCTTTCTTT
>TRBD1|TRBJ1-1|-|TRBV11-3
CASSQGQANTEAFF
TGTGCCAGCAGCCAGGGACAGGCGAACACTGAAGCTTTCTTT
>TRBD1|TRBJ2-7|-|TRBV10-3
CAISDPTRDRVEQYF
TGTGCCATCAGCGATCCTACCCGGGACAGGGTCGAGCAGTACTTC
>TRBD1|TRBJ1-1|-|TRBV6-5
CASRSTGGTEAFF
TGTGCCAGCAGATCCACAGGGGGCACTGAAGCTTTCTTT
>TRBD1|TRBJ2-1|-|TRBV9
CASSAFRDSYNEQFF
TGTGCCAGCAGCGCCTTCCGGGACAGTTACAATGAGCAGTTCTTC
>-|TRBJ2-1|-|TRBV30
CAWSDRSHEQFF
TGTGCCTGGAGCGACAGGTCTCATGAGCAGTTCTTC
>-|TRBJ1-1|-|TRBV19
CASSTREPNTEAFF
TGTGCCAGTAGTACCCGGGAGCCTAACACTGAAGCTTTCTTT
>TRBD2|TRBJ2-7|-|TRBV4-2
CASSQGRGTSGSEQYF
TGTGCCAGCAGCCAAGGTCGAGGGACTAGCGGTAGCGAGCAGTACTTC
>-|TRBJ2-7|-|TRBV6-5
CASSYGQSYEQYF
TGTGCCAGCAGTTACGGGCAGTCCTACGAGCAGTACTTC
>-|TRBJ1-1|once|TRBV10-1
CASSPQTGTSEAFF
TGCGCCAGCAGTCCCCAGACAGGAACGAGTGAAGCTTTCTTT
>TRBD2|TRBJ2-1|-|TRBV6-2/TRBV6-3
CASSYRRGGVNEQFF
TGTGCCAGCAGTTACCGGCGGGGGGGAGTCAATGAGCAGTTCTTC
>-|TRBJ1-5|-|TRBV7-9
CASSLGGQPQHF
TGTGCCAGCAGCCTGGGGGGGCAGCCCCAGCATTTT
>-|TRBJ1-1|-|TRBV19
CASLRSEMNTEAFF
TGTGCCAGTCTAAGGTCGGAGATGAACACTGAAGCTTTCTTT
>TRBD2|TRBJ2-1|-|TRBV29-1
CSATSATYNEQFF
TGCAGCGCGACTAGCGCCACCTACAATGAGCAGTTCTTC
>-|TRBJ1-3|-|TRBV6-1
CASSEPSSGNTIYF
TGTGCCAGCAGTGAACCGAGCTCTGGAAACACCATATATTTT
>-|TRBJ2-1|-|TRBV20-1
CSARPSGEQFF
TGCAGTGCTAGGCCTAGTGGGGAGCAGTTCTTC
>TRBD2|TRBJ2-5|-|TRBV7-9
CASSPLMLAGRETQYF
TGTGCCAGCAGCCCCCTTATGCTAGCGGGGCGAGAGACCCAGTACTTC
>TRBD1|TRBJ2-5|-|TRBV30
CAWSQGARETQYF
TGTGCCTGGAGCCAGGGGGCGCGGGAGACCCAGTACTTC
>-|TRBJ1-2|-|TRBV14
CASSQEIGSGYTF
TGTGCCAGCAGCCAAGAGATCGGGAGCGGCTACACCTTC
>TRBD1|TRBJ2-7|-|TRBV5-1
CASNPGTEPLSYEQYF
TGCGCCAGCAATCCCGGGACAGAGCCACTTTCCTACGAGCAGTACTTC
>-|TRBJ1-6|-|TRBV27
CASRPSTDSPLHF
TGTGCCAGCCGGCCCTCAACAGATTCACCCCTCCACTTT
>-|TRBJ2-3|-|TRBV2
CASNIQGAGTDTQYF
TGTGCCAGCAACATACAGGGTGCAGGCACAGATACGCAGTATTTT
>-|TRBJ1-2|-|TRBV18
CASSPPTLTDYGYTF
TGTGCCAGCTCACCCCCGACTCTGACCGACTATGGCTACACCTTC
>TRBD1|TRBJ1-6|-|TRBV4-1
CASSQTGLSNSPLHF
TGCGCCAGCAGCCAGACAGGGTTGAGTAATTCACCCCTCCACTTT
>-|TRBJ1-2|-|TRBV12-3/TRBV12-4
CASRPPGIYGYTF
TGTGCCAGCAGGCCCCCGGGGATCTATGGCTACACCTTC
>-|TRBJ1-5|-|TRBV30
CAWSPRGAANQPQHF
TGTGCCTGGAGTCCTCGTGGGGCTGCAAATCAGCCCCAGCATTTT